This is a list of T cell receptor beta chains from one sample in a study of T cells in Graves' hyperthyroidism and ophthalmopathy. One entry per CDR3 protein results from TCRdb running MiXCR on the multiplex PCR reads. The sample has approximately 640,000 distinct CDR3 sequences; about 18% are singletons. Sequenced: blood. The receptors were sampled from a man aged 50 to 60 with Graves' hyperthyroidism. Both conserved end residues are trimmed from each CDR3. Size values are once, few and many counts, or a class for expanded clones, and some rows have none.

v_gene: TRBV6-2/TRBV6-3; abundance: few; CDR3aa: ASSRRQVGNEQF
v_gene: TRBV6-1; abundance: once; CDR3aa: ASSGFLNEQF
v_gene: TRBV12-3/TRBV12-4; abundance: many; CDR3aa: ASTFSGSNQPQH
v_gene: TRBV28; abundance: many; CDR3aa: ATSRDTDTQY
v_gene: TRBV7-6; abundance: .; CDR3aa: ASSTGAGPSYEQY
v_gene: TRBV7-9; abundance: few; CDR3aa: ASSLVRDRTYEQY
v_gene: TRBV30; abundance: few; CDR3aa: AWSDRGFRNGYT
v_gene: TRBV7-9; abundance: many; CDR3aa: ASSADRGLSGELF
v_gene: TRBV4-1; abundance: .; CDR3aa: ASSHVGRNRQPQH
v_gene: TRBV18; abundance: .; CDR3aa: ASSPQGQNTEAF
v_gene: TRBV28; abundance: .; CDR3aa: ATLRAWEPDTQY
v_gene: TRBV10-2; abundance: many; CDR3aa: ASSEWGANYGYT
v_gene: TRBV20-1; abundance: few; CDR3aa: SASPLGQSNQPQH
v_gene: TRBV20-1; abundance: many; CDR3aa: SIPGLASETQY
v_gene: TRBV30; abundance: many; CDR3aa: AWSVPTVGGIWTEAF
v_gene: TRBV11-1; abundance: .; CDR3aa: ASSLLAGGVHNEQF
v_gene: TRBV7-2; abundance: many; CDR3aa: ASRRAAVRQETQY
v_gene: TRBV30; abundance: many; CDR3aa: ACPRTKSTGYT